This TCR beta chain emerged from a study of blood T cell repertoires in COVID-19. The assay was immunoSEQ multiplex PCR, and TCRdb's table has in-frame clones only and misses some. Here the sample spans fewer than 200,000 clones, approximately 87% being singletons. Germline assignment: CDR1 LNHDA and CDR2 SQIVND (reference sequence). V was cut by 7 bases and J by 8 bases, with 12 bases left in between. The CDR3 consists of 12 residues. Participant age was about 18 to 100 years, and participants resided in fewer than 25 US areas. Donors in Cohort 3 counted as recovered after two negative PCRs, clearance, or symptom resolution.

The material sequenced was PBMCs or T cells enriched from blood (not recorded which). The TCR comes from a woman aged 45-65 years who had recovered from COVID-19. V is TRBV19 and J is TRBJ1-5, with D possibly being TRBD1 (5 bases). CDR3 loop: CASNRGGEPQHF. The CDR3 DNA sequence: TGTGCCAGTAATAGGGGAGGGGAGCCCCAGCATTTT.